These 8 T cell receptor beta chains were all obtained from the same sample, sequenced in a study of cytomegalovirus exposure and HLA in healthy donors. PCR used 60 Vbeta primers and 13 Jbeta primers. Using immunoSEQ multiplex PCR, the repertoire was profiled, and TCRdb retains in-frame clones only, with some absent. Here the sample spans approximately 170,000 clones, 82% being singletons. Input material: PBMCs. All receptors come from a male donor in good health and CMV-seronegative.

The chain uses TRBV5-1 and TRBJ1-1, with 11 bases matching TRBD1. In germline, CDR1 is SGHRS, CDR2 YFSETQ. V lost 3 bases, J lost 7 bases, and 5 bases stayed unmatched. This CDR3 has 14 amino acids. The CDR3 reads CASSWTGGAVEAFF. DNA of the CDR3: TGCGCCAGCAGCTGGACAGGGGGCGCAGTTGAAGCTTTCTTT.

The V and J genes are TRBV5-4 and TRBJ2-1; 7 bases align to TRBD2. V lost 4 bases and J lost 0; bases outside the gene matches: 4. CDR3 size: 15 residues. Germline CDR1 SGHNT, CDR2 YYREEE (reference sequence). In DNA, the CDR3 is TGTGCCAGCAGCGGGCGCGGGAGCTCCTACAATGAGCAGTTCTTC. This codes for CASSGRGSSYNEQFF.

This chain links TRBV2 with TRBJ2-5, with TRBD2 matching over 8 bases. The J segment lost 4 bases and the V segment lost 4 bases, leaving 5 bases of the junction unmatched. Germline CDR1 SNHLY, CDR2 FYNNEI. The CDR3 spans 14 residues. DNA of the CDR3: TGTGCCAGCAGTGTTGCGGGGGGCGCAGAGACCCAGTACTTC. The encoded protein is CASSVAGGAETQYF. The full variable domain, with the rest looked up from reference TRBV2 and TRBJ2-5, is EPEVTQTPSHQVTQMGQEVILRCVPISNHLYFYWYRQILGQKVEFLVSFYNNEISEKSEIFDDQFSVERPDGSNFTLKIRSTKLEDSAMYFCASSVAGGAETQYFGPGTRLLVL.

J is TRBJ2-3 and V is TRBV5-6; no firm D call. Per germline, CDR1 SGHDT and CDR2 YYEEEE. V was cut by 7 bases and J by 4 bases, with 10 bases left in between. This CDR3 region has 12 residues. CDR3 nucleotides: TGTGCCAGCTCCGTGTTAGCAGATACGCAGTATTTT. Its protein is CASSVLADTQYF.

The sample holds one count of this clone. V and J are TRBV5-5 and TRBJ1-5; D is undetermined. Germline values: CDR1 SGHKS, CDR2 YYEKEE (reference sequence). This CDR3 region has 15 residues. Trimming shortened V by 0 bases and J by 0 bases, and 7 bases separated the two germline ends. The CDR3 DNA is TGTGCCAGCAGCTTGGGAGTAAATAGCAATCAGCCCCAGCATTTT. Translating it yields CASSLGVNSNQPQHF.

This chain's CDR3 is CASSYEGQGNYGYTF. The DNA for the CDR3 is TGTGCCAGCAGTTACGAGGGACAGGGAAACTATGGCTACACCTTC. V gene TRBV6-5 combines with J gene TRBJ1-2, with 9 bases identical to TRBD1. CDR3 size: 15 residues. Germline CDR1 is MNHEY and CDR2 is SVGAGI. The J segment lost 2 bases and the V segment lost 2 bases, leaving 3 bases of the junction unmatched.

V usage is TRBV27 and J usage is TRBJ2-7, with 12 bases matching TRBD1. Germline V gene sequence: CDR1 MNHEY, CDR2 SMNVEV (reference sequence). Trimming at V came to 3 bases and at J to 0 bases, leaving 12 bases not matched to a gene. This CDR3 comprises 19 residues. The CDR3 spells CASSLGIPGQGASSYEQYF. CDR3 coding DNA: TGTGCCAGCAGTTTGGGGATTCCGGGACAGGGGGCAAGCTCCTACGAGCAGTACTTC.

The rearrangement links TRBV6-5 to TRBJ1-2; tentative D call: TRBD1 (6 bases). CDR1 MNHEY and CDR2 SVGAGI come from the germline V gene. CDR3 length: 16 amino acids. The V end lost 2 bases, the J end lost 6 bases, and 19 bases lay between the germline ends. The CDR3, as DNA: TGTGCCAGCAGTTACCCCCGGGACAACAACGATCATGGCTACACCTTC. Amino acids: CASSYPRDNNDHGYTF.